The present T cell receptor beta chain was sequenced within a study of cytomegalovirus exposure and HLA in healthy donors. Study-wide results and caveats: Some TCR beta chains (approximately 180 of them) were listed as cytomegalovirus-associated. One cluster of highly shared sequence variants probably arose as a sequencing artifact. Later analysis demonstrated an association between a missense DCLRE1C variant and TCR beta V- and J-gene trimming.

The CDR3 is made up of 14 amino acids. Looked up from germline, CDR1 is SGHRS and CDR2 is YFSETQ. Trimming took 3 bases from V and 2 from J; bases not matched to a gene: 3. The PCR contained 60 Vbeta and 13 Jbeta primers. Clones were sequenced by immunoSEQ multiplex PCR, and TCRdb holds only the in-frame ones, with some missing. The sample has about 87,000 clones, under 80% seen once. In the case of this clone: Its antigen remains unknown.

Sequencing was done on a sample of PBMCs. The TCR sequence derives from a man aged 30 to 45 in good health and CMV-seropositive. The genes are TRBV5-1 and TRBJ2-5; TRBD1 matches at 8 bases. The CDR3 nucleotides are TGCGCCAGCAGCTCGGGACAGGCTCAAGAGACCCAGTACTTC. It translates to CASSSGQAQETQYF.